This is a list of T cell receptor beta chains from one sample in a study of blood T cell repertoires in COVID-19. Only in-frame clones appear in the TCRdb table, and some are missing; sequencing was by immunoSEQ multiplex PCR. Seen here are some 300,000 clones, about 90% observed once, and the top ten hold roughly 2.9%. Sequencing input: PBMCs or T cells enriched from blood (not recorded which). These receptors all stem from a woman aged 45 to 65 who had been exposed to COVID-19. Each CDR3 is given with its conserved first and last residue. Clone size, where shown, is once, few, many, or a class for clones that have expanded.

NA	TRBV28	TRBJ1-1	CASRSGAGYGFDTEAFF
NA	TRBV27	TRBJ2-3	CASSLPPPDTQYF
NA	TRBV11-3	TRBJ1-1	CASSPTASNVGAFF
NA	TRBV7-9	TRBJ2-2	CASSSQGTLNTGELFF
NA	TRBV14	TRBJ1-5	CASSQGEFQPQHF
few	TRBV27	TRBJ1-5	CASSLGRGYGNQPQHF
NA	TRBV13	TRBJ1-3	CASSLVTAGNTIYF
NA	TRBV6-1	TRBJ2-3	CASSEDQRVNTDTQYF
NA	TRBV28	TRBJ1-5	CASSPPGGPGNQPQHF
NA	TRBV13	TRBJ2-3	CASSPLAGGRDTQYF
NA	TRBV5-1	TRBJ2-7	CASSLRSGDEQYF
once	TRBV25-1	TRBJ2-2	CASTGDMNTGELFF
NA	TRBV14	TRBJ1-3	CASSQVRGLGNTIYF
NA	TRBV9	TRBJ2-3	CASSVRAGPKDTQYF
NA	TRBV7-9	TRBJ1-1	CASSQMQETEAFF
NA	TRBV6-4	TRBJ1-2	CASSDPRGGHYGYTF
NA	TRBV19	TRBJ2-1	CASRSPGAGNNEQFF
NA	TRBV11-2	TRBJ1-6	CASSPGGLGYNSPLHF
NA	TRBV4-1	TRBJ1-4	CASSQWSGATNEKLFF
once	TRBV7-9	TRBJ1-3	CASSLAQGSDSGNTIYF
once	TRBV10-3	TRBJ1-1	CATMQGNTEAFF
NA	TRBV5-1	TRBJ2-3	CASSPGLAGHQEDTQYF
NA	TRBV10-3	TRBJ1-5	CAISESGGGQPQHF
NA	TRBV19	TRBJ1-5	CASSGTWASNQPQHF
NA	TRBV5-4	TRBJ1-2	CASSFRPGYDYGYTF
NA	TRBV27	TRBJ2-7	CASSSKTGGSYEQYF
NA	TRBV7-6	TRBJ1-1	CASSPRLNTEAFF
NA	TRBV27	TRBJ2-7	CASSGFVRDRGGEQYF
NA	TRBV27	TRBJ1-1	CASRLTGGDAFF
NA	TRBV7-8	TRBJ1-2	CASSSTGTGGIYGYTF
NA	TRBV11-2	TRBJ2-1	CASSLGGLETSDEQFF
once	TRBV5-1	TRBJ2-5	CASSSTGTRGETQYF
few	TRBV4-1	TRBJ2-3	CASSQDEGGTSGVVSTDTQYF
NA	TRBV19	TRBJ1-2	CASSIDVSGDYGYTF
NA	TRBV28	TRBJ2-3	CASSSPGRDTQYF
NA	TRBV9	TRBJ2-3	CASSVLAGSSTDTQYF
once	TRBV15	TRBJ1-6	CATSRGGPGGPNSPLHF
NA	TRBV25-1	TRBJ1-5	CASSEGTGGGNQPQHF
NA	TRBV18	TRBJ2-3	CASSNREDTQYF
NA	TRBV27	TRBJ1-2	CASSSLQSSNYGYTF
NA	TRBV4-2	TRBJ1-5	CASSRDGSNQPQHF
NA	TRBV7-2	TRBJ2-1	CASSLEAGGARYNEQFF
NA	TRBV27	TRBJ1-1	CASSLGQVNTEAFF
NA	TRBV7-9	TRBJ2-3	CASSLVIDSHTQYF
once	TRBV11-2	TRBJ2-5	CASSLGLAGGGETQYF
NA	TRBV5-1	TRBJ2-3	CASSLDFRDTQYF
NA	TRBV28	TRBJ2-5	CASSTGGTSGAPDQETQYF
NA	TRBV5-1	TRBJ2-5	CASAVSGGLGETQYF
NA	TRBV6-1	TRBJ2-7	CASSQAGTGTYYEQYF
once	TRBV5-1	TRBJ2-7	CASSKNRGSYEQYF
NA	TRBV5-1	TRBJ2-7	CASSPRQGTTYEQYF
few	TRBV10-1	TRBJ1-1	CASRDLTGGTEAFF
NA	TRBV6-5	TRBJ1-5	CASSYRGLGQPQHF
NA	TRBV25-1	TRBJ2-1	CASSESGQGNNEQFF
NA	TRBV5-4	TRBJ2-3	CASSPSGNTDTQYF
NA	TRBV11-2	TRBJ1-2	CASSLGRGLDGYTF